These 32 T cell receptor beta chains were sequenced from one sample in a study of blood T cell repertoires in COVID-19. Produced via immunoSEQ multiplex PCR; TCRdb's table is partial and in-frame only. The sample holds roughly 41,000 clones; around 83% are singletons and the top ten take 35% to 55%. Sequenced sample: peripheral blood. Receptor source: a woman aged 80 or over with acute or convalescent COVID-19.

The chain has TRBV15 and TRBJ1-6; 8 bases map to TRBD1. J gave up 9 bases and V 0 bases, and 7 bases lay outside the gene matches. The CDR3 has 16 amino acids. Germline CDR1 reads LNHNV; CDR2 reads YYDKDF (reference sequence). CDR3 in DNA: TGTGCCACCAGCAGAGATCCCCAGGGGGCCGGTTCACCCCTCCACTTT. It yields the protein CATSRDPQGAGSPLHF.

This rearrangement joins TRBV3-1 (or the pseudogene TRBV3-2) to TRBJ2-1; 10 nucleotides line up with TRBD1. Trimming at V came to 1 base and at J to 13 bases, leaving 10 bases not matched to a gene. CDR1 is LGHDT, CDR2 YNNKEL, per germline (reference sequence). CDR3 length: 15 amino acids. CDR3 residues: CASSQVATGGAVQFF. In DNA form, the CDR3 reads TGTGCCAGCAGCCAAGTGGCGACAGGGGGCGCAGTCCAGTTCTTC.

This rearrangement joins TRBV5-6 to TRBJ2-2, with TRBD2 as a possible D gene (5 bases). The CDR3 sequence is 15 residues long. Between the trimmed V and J ends, which lost 3 bases and 1 base, there was a span of 10 bases. Germline-derived CDR1 and CDR2 are SGHDT and YYEEEE. In DNA form, the CDR3 reads TGTGCCAGCAGCTCCCTAGCTGAGAACACCGGGGAGCTGTTTTTT. Its protein is CASSSLAENTGELFF.

This chain uses TRBV12-5 with TRBJ2-1; tentative D call: TRBD1 (7 bases). Germline V gene lookup returns CDR1 LGHNT and CDR2 FRNRAP. The germline V and J ends were trimmed by 4 bases and 8 bases, with 15 bases remaining between them. This CDR3 comprises 14 residues. The CDR3 coding sequence is TGTGCTAGTGGTTCTCAGGGGGGACATCATGAGCAGTTCTTC. Translating it yields CASGSQGGHHEQFF.

The chain is built from TRBV6-5 and TRBJ2-3; 8 bases line up with TRBD2. The germline gives CDR1 MNHEY, CDR2 SVGAGI. V lost 4 bases to trimming and J lost 5 bases; unmatched junction nucleotides: 5. This CDR3 comprises 14 residues. The CDR3 bases are TGTGCCAGCAGTTCCGCGGGGGGCCGAGATACGCAGTATTTT. Amino acids: CASSSAGGRDTQYF.

The genes are TRBV29-1 and TRBJ1-1; TRBD1 matches at 12 bases. Germline trimming cut 6 bases from V and 5 bases from J; bases unmatched to any gene: 7. The CDR3 spans 14 residues. From germline, CDR1 is SQVTM and CDR2 ANQGSEA. The CDR3 reads CSVAGTGGRTEAFF. The CDR3 region has the DNA TGCAGCGTGGCCGGGACAGGGGGCCGGACTGAAGCTTTCTTT.

The chain recombines TRBV10-3 with TRBJ1-2, with no clear D. V was clipped by 3 bases and J by 2 bases, with 7 bases between them. The CDR3 loop spans 13 amino acids. CDR1 is ENHRY and CDR2 is SYGVKD in the germline V gene. The CDR3 protein is CAISERGNYGYTF. CDR3 DNA sequence: TGTGCCATCAGTGAAAGAGGAAACTATGGCTACACCTTC.

This rearrangement joins TRBV12-3 or TRBV12-4 to TRBJ1-2; D call uncertain. The CDR3 covers 13 residues. Trimming left V 7 bases short and J 2 bases short, with 11 bases between. CDR3 bases: TGTGCCAGCAATGAACAGATCAACTATGGCTACACCTTC. This codes for CASNEQINYGYTF.

V is TRBV7-3 and J is TRBJ2-1, with TRBD2 matching over 8 bases. The germline gives CDR1 SGHTA, CDR2 FQGTGA. V shed 1 base and J 4 bases; nucleotides not matched to a gene: 6. CDR3 length: 16 residues. CDR3 sequence (DNA): TGTGCCAGCAGCTTAATAGAGCGGGGGCCGTACAATGAGCAGTTCTTC. Amino acid sequence: CASSLIERGPYNEQFF.

The chain combines TRBV2 with TRBJ1-1; the D gene is possibly TRBD1 (5 bases). Germline V gene lookup returns CDR1 SNHLY and CDR2 FYNNEI. Trimming removed 5 bases from V and 5 bases from J, with 21 bases in between. CDR3 length equals 16 residues. CDR3 nucleotide sequence: TGTGCCAGCAGTAACAAAAACTCCGGGACTTCTACTGAAGCTTTCTTT. It encodes CASSNKNSGTSTEAFF.

This chain links TRBV10-3 with TRBJ1-6, with unresolved D. Trimming pared 0 bases from V and 10 bases from J, leaving 10 bases between. CDR1 and CDR2 from the germline V gene are ENHRY and SYGVKD. This CDR3 is built from 14 residues. CDR3 sequence: CAISESGIESPLHF. The CDR3 DNA sequence: TGTGCCATCAGTGAGTCCGGGATCGAGTCACCCCTCCACTTT.

V gene TRBV30 combines with J gene TRBJ2-7, with 8 nucleotides matching TRBD1. V dropped 1 base and J dropped 5; count of bases not matched to a gene: 1. CDR1 and CDR2 from the germline V gene are GTSNPN and SVGIG (reference sequence). The CDR3 length is 12 residues. The CDR3 nucleotides read TGTGCCTGGAGTGCGGACAGGGACGAGCAGTACTTC. The encoded protein is CAWSADRDEQYF.

The chain combines TRBV5-4 with TRBJ1-2; D perhaps matches TRBD1 (6 bases). The V and J ends lost 2 bases and 5 bases respectively, with 16 bases between them. The CDR3 contains 15 residues. Germline V gene data show CDR1 as SGHNT and CDR2 as YYREEE (reference sequence). CDR3 protein: CASSLSGAGVYGYTF. Written as DNA, the CDR3 is TGTGCCAGCAGCTTATCAGGGGCAGGCGTGTATGGCTACACCTTC. The full variable domain, completed using reference TRBV5-4 and TRBJ1-2, is ETGVTQSPTHLIKTRGQQVTLRCSSQSGHNTVSWYQQALGQGPQFIFQYYREEENGRGNFPPRFSGLQFPNYSSELNVNALELDDSALYLCASSLSGAGVYGYTFGSGTRLTVV.

The V gene is TRBV5-1, the J gene TRBJ2-7; 7 positions agree with TRBD1. Unmatched junction bases numbered 11, after V lost 7 bases and J lost 4 bases. Germline V lookup: CDR1 SGHRS, CDR2 YFSETQ. The CDR3 runs 14 residues. Here the CDR3 DNA reads TGCGCCAGCGGACAGGACACCTCGGTTTACGAGCAGTACTTC. Its protein product is CASGQDTSVYEQYF.

In nucleotides, the CDR3 is TGTGCCAGCAGTTACTCGCGTTACACTGAAGCTTTCTTT. Its translation: CASSYSRYTEAFF. The chain recombines TRBV6-2 or TRBV6-3 with TRBJ1-1; no definite D call. The CDR3 has 13 residues. The germline V and J ends were trimmed by 0 bases and 3 bases, with 5 bases remaining between them. Per germline, CDR1 MNHEY and CDR2 SVGEGT.

The chain couples TRBV30 to TRBJ1-2, with 9 nucleotides matching TRBD1. Germline CDR1 and CDR2: GTSNPN and SVGIG (reference sequence). This CDR3 is 16 amino acids long. V shed 1 base, J shed 3 bases, and the junction held 9 bases outside the gene matches. CDR3 in DNA: TGTGCCTGGAGTGCCGGGATACAGGGGGCGGACTATGGCTACACCTTC. Protein product: CAWSAGIQGADYGYTF.

The chain combines TRBV14 with TRBJ1-1; the D gene is possibly TRBD1 (5 bases). The CDR3 sequence is 13 residues long. Looked up from germline, CDR1 is SGHDN and CDR2 is FVKESK. The V end lost 3 bases, the J end lost 3 bases, and 8 bases lay between the germline ends. The CDR3: CASSHSRDTEAFF. The DNA for the CDR3 is TGTGCCAGCAGCCACAGCAGGGACACTGAAGCTTTCTTT.

This chain links TRBV29-1 with TRBJ1-1; 8 nucleotides match TRBD1. The CDR3 sequence is 13 residues long. Germline assignment: CDR1 SQVTM and CDR2 ANQGSEA. The junction had 0 bases not matched to a gene; V was cut back by 2 bases and J by 1 base. CDR3 loop: CSVETGGNTEAFF. CDR3 in DNA: TGCAGCGTTGAAACAGGGGGGAACACTGAAGCTTTCTTT.

The genes are TRBV5-4 and TRBJ1-6, with TRBD1 as a possible D gene (5 bases). CDR3 length equals 14 residues. Deletions cut 5 bases from V and 1 base from J, with 7 bases between. The germline CDR1 and CDR2 sequences are SGHNT and YYREEE (reference sequence). DNA for the CDR3: TGTGCCAGCAGTTCAGGGTCCTATAATTCACCCCTCCACTTT. This codes for CASSSGSYNSPLHF.

The chain employs TRBV7-9 and TRBJ1-1; a weak D match, TRBD1 (6 bases). The CDR3 length is 14 residues. The V gene lost 1 base and the J gene lost 6 bases, with 12 bases spanning the gap. Germline V gene sequence: CDR1 SEHNR, CDR2 FQNEAQ (reference sequence). As DNA, the CDR3 is TGTGCCAGCAGCTTAGGACGGGGGGCAGCTGAAGCTTTCTTT. It specifies CASSLGRGAAEAFF.

V and J are TRBV12-3 or TRBV12-4 and TRBJ1-6; 7 nucleotides match TRBD1. The CDR3 contains 13 residues. With 2 bases clipped from V and 10 bases from J, the junction kept 2 bases outside the gene matches. CDR3 sequence reads: CASSLKGASPLHF. The CDR3 DNA reads as TGTGCCAGCAGTTTAAAGGGGGCATCACCCCTCCACTTT.

J is TRBJ2-3 and V is TRBV7-9; 8 bases agree with TRBD2. The germline V gene has CDR1 SEHNR and CDR2 FQNEAQ (reference sequence). The ends lost 4 bases at V and 3 bases at J; junction bases unmatched: 6. The CDR3 contains 15 residues. The CDR3 spells CASSSPGGPTDTQYF. The CDR3 DNA reads as TGTGCCAGCAGCTCCCCGGGGGGGCCTACAGATACGCAGTATTTT.

The rearrangement uses TRBV4-1 and TRBJ1-2; 9 nucleotides agree with TRBD1. Trimming took 2 bases from V and 1 from J; bases not matched to a gene: 5. The CDR3 consists of 16 residues. Germline V lookup: CDR1 MGHRA, CDR2 YSYEKL. CDR3 amino acids: CASSQPTGGGNYGYTF. CDR3 DNA sequence: TGCGCCAGCAGCCAACCGACAGGGGGTGGTAACTATGGCTACACCTTC.

This sequence joins TRBV5-1 and TRBJ1-2; no firm D call. The V end was cut by 7 bases, the J end by 0 bases, with 10 bases between. The length of the CDR3 is 13 residues. Per the germline V gene, CDR1 is SGHRS and CDR2 is YFSETQ. CDR3 in DNA: TGCGCCAGCGCACAGAGAGCTAACTATGGCTACACCTTC. Protein product: CASAQRANYGYTF.

The genes are TRBV3-1 (or the pseudogene TRBV3-2) and TRBJ2-7; possibly TRBD2 for D (5 bases). Germline CDR1 is LGHDT and CDR2 is YNNKEL (reference sequence). V was cut by 4 bases and J by 5 bases, with 12 bases left in between. The CDR3 covers 13 residues. The CDR3: CASSLKRVDEQYF. In nucleotides, the CDR3 is TGTGCCAGCAGCCTAAAGAGGGTCGACGAGCAGTACTTC.

The rearrangement joins TRBV9 to TRBJ2-3; D is ambiguous. With 1 base removed from V and 0 bases from J, the gap between germline ends came to 3 bases. Germline CDR1 and CDR2: SGDLS and YYNGEE. This CDR3 has 13 residues. The CDR3 DNA sequence: TGTGCCAGCAGCGTACCTAGCACAGATACGCAGTATTTT. The encoded protein is CASSVPSTDTQYF.

Worth noting for this clone: The junction departs from the called germline gene at one end, perhaps through a read error. The gene calls are TRBV7-7 and TRBJ2-2; 14 bases line up with TRBD2. The CDR3 extends over 16 amino acids. In germline, CDR1 is SSHAT, CDR2 FNYEAQ (reference sequence). CDR3 region: CASSSGTSGGIGELFF. DNA for the CDR3: TGTGCTAGCAGCTCCGGGACTAGCGGGGGAATCGGGGAGCTGTTTTTT. Variable domain in full (rest from reference TRBV7-7 and TRBJ2-2): GAGVSQSPRYKVTKRGQDVTLRCDPISSHATLYWYQQALGQGPEFLTYFNYEAQPDKSGLPSDRFSAERPEGSISTLTIQRTEQRDSAMYRCASSSGTSGGIGELFFGEGSRLTVL.

This rearrangement joins TRBV5-1 to TRBJ1-4; D is ambiguous. V lost 0 bases and J lost 1, with 7 bases in between. Per the germline V gene, CDR1 is SGHRS and CDR2 is YFSETQ. The CDR3 covers 15 residues. In nucleotides, the CDR3 is TGCGCCAGCAGCTTGGACGCCGGAACTAATGAAAAACTGTTTTTT. Translated, it gives CASSLDAGTNEKLFF. Combining the CDR3 with reference TRBV5-1 and TRBJ1-4 gives the whole variable domain KAGVTQTPRYLIKTRGQQVTLSCSPISGHRSVSWYQQTPGQGLQFLFEYFSETQRNKGNFPGRFSGRQFSNSRSEMNVSTLELGDSALYLCASSLDAGTNEKLFFGSGTQLSVL.

The V call is TRBV3-1 (or the pseudogene TRBV3-2), the J call TRBJ2-7; the D gene is possibly TRBD2 (6 bases). This CDR3 is built from 14 residues. Germline V CDR1 and CDR2: LGHDT, YNNKEL (reference sequence). V lost 4 bases and J 4 bases, leaving 14 bases between the germline ends. This CDR3 reads CASSPELAQYEQYF. DNA of the CDR3: TGTGCCAGCAGCCCCGAACTAGCACAATACGAGCAGTACTTC.

V usage is TRBV10-2 and J usage is TRBJ2-7; TRBD1 might be the D (6 bases). Germline V gene data show CDR1 as WSHSY and CDR2 as SAAADI. The CDR3 is made up of 14 amino acids. With 3 bases removed from V and 7 bases from J, the gap between germline ends came to 16 bases. As DNA, the CDR3 is TGCGCCAGCAGTGAAAGGCAGAGCCAGGGGGAGCAGTACTTC. Protein: CASSERQSQGEQYF.

The genes are TRBV5-1 and TRBJ1-1, with D maybe TRBD1 (6 bases). There are 14 residues in the CDR3. V lost 1 base and J 5 bases, leaving 12 bases between the germline ends. Germline values: CDR1 SGHRS, CDR2 YFSETQ. The CDR3, as DNA: TGCGCCAGCAGCTTGTGGGGGCCTATGACTGAAGCTTTCTTT. It is translated as CASSLWGPMTEAFF.

This chain joins TRBV3-1 (or the pseudogene TRBV3-2) and TRBJ1-2; D gene ambiguous. Germline CDR1 and CDR2: LGHDT and YNNKEL (reference sequence). With 0 bases removed from V and 3 bases from J, the gap between germline ends came to 8 bases. This CDR3 comprises 14 residues. This chain's CDR3 is CASSQESADYGYTF. The CDR3 DNA sequence: TGTGCCAGCAGCCAAGAATCGGCGGACTATGGCTACACCTTC.